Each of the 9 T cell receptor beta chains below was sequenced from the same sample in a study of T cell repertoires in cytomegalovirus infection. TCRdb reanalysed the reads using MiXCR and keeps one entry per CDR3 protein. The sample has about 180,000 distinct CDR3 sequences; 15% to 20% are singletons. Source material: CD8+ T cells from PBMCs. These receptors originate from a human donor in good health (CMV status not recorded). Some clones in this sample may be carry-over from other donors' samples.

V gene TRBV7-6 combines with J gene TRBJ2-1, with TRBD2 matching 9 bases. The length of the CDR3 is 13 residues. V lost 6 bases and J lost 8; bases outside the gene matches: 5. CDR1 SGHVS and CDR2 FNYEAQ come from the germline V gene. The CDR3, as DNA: TGTGCCAGCAGTTATAGCGGGGGAGATGAGCAGTTCTTC. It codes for CASSYSGGDEQFF.

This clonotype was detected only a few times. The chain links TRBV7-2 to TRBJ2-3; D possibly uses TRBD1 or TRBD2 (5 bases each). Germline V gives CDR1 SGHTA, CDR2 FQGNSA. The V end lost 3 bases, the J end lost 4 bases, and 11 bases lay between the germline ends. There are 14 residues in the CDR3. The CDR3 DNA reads TGTGCCAGCAGCTTTCGTGGGGACGCAGATACGCAGTATTTT. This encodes CASSFRGDADTQYF.

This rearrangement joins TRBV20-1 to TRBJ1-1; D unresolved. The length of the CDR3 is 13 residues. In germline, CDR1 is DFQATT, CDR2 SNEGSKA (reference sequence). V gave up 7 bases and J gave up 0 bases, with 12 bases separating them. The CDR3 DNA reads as TGCAGTGTTCTACAGAGCCTGAACACTGAAGCTTTCTTT. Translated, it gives CSVLQSLNTEAFF.

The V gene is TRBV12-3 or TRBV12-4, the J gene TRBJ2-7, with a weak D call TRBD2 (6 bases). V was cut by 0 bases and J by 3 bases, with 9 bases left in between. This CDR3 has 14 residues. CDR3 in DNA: TGTGCCAGCAGTTTAGCGGCGGGATTCTACGAGCAGTACTTC. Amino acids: CASSLAAGFYEQYF.

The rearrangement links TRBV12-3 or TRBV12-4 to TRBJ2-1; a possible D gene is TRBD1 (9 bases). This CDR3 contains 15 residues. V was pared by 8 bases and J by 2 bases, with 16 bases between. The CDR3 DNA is TGTGCCAGCTCGGGGGGGACAGGGCCCTACAATGAGCAGTTCTTC. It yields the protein CASSGGTGPYNEQFF.

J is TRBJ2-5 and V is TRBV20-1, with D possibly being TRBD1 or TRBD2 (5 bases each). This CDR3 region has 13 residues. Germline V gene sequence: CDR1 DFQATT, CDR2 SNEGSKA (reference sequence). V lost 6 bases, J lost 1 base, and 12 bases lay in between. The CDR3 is CSAGSGTQETQYF. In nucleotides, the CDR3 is TGCAGTGCCGGGTCAGGGACCCAAGAGACCCAGTACTTC.

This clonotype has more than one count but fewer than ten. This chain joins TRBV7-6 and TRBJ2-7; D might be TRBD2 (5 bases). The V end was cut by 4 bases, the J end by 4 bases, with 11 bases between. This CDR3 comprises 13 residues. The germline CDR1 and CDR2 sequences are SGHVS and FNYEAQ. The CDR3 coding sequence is TGTGCCAGCAGCTCATTCGAGGGTTACGAGCAGTACTTC. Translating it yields CASSSFEGYEQYF.

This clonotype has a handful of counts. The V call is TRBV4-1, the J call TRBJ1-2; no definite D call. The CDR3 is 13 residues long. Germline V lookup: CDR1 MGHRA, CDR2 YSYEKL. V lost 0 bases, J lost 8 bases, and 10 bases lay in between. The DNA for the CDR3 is TGCGCCAGCAGCCAAGAGGGGAGGAGGGGCTACACCTTC. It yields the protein CASSQEGRRGYTF.

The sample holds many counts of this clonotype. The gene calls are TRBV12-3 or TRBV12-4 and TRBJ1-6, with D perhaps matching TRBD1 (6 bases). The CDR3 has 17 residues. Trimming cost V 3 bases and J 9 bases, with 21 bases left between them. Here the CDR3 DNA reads TGTGCCAGCAGTTTGACGTCCACACAGGGCCCCGGTTCACCCCTCCACTTT. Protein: CASSLTSTQGPGSPLHF.